This is a list of T cell receptor beta chains from one sample in a study of control samples from healthy donors and cancer patients. The data were produced by immunoSEQ multiplex PCR, yet TCRdb's version contains in-frame clones alone and is incomplete. The table includes some 170,000 clones, nearly 96% detected once. The specimen was blood. The receptors stem from a woman aged 25 to 39 in good health. Both conserved end residues are part of each CDR3. Each record gives: D gene, J gene, V gene, CDR3 length, clone size, CDR3 DNA, CDR3 protein. A D gene is named only where the DNA matches it firmly. Not every row has a clone size; where given, it reads once, few, many or a size class.

>NA|TRBJ2-1|TRBV3-1/TRBV3-2|14|NA
TGTGCCAGCAGCCAAGAACTAGTTTTCAATGAGCAGTTCTTC
CASSQELVFNEQFF
>TRBD2|TRBJ2-1|TRBV15|16|once
TGTGCCACCAGCAGAGAGCGGGAGCCTTCCTACAATGAGCAGTTCTTC
CATSREREPSYNEQFF
>NA|TRBJ1-5|TRBV29-1|13|NA
TGCAGCGTTGACTCGGGGGTCGGCCAGCCCCAGCATTTT
CSVDSGVGQPQHF
>TRBD2|TRBJ2-1|TRBV2|19|once
TGTGCCAGCAGAGCCGACTCGTACTCTAGCGGGGAATTATACAATGAGCAGTTCTTC
CASRADSYSSGELYNEQFF
>TRBD2|TRBJ2-7|TRBV7-9|15|once
TGTGCCAGCAGCTTATGGGGGGGTATTCTATACGAGCAGTACTTC
CASSLWGGILYEQYF
>NA|TRBJ1-2|TRBV19|12|NA
TGTGCCAGTAGTTACAGGGCCTATGGCTACACCTTC
CASSYRAYGYTF
>NA|TRBJ1-4|TRBV3-1/TRBV3-2|15|NA
TGTGCCAGCAGCCAGCTCCGCGCAACTAATGAAAAACTGTTTTTT
CASSQLRATNEKLFF
>TRBD2|TRBJ2-7|TRBV5-4|15|few
TGTGCCAGCAGCTTGCTGAGTAGCGGGGCCTACGAGCAGTACTTC
CASSLLSSGAYEQYF
>NA|TRBJ1-3|TRBV6-5|14|NA
TGTGCCAGCAGTTCGTCCGGAGGAGGAAACACCATATATTTT
CASSSSGGGNTIYF
>TRBD2|TRBJ2-7|TRBV5-1|15|NA
TGCGCCAGCAGACCCGAGGGGCGGGGGGCCTACGAGCAGTACTTC
CASRPEGRGAYEQYF
>NA|TRBJ2-1|TRBV12-3/TRBV12-4|13|NA
TGTGCCAGCACTCGGGGGGCCGAGGGTGAGCAGTTCTTC
CASTRGAEGEQFF
>TRBD2|TRBJ2-3|TRBV19|16|NA
TGTGCCAGTAGTATGCGACTAGCGGGAGGGCAAGATACGCAGTATTTT
CASSMRLAGGQDTQYF
>NA|TRBJ1-1|TRBV6-5|15|NA
TGTGCCAGCAGTTACGGACCAGGCCAGAACACTGAAGCTTTCTTT
CASSYGPGQNTEAFF
>NA|TRBJ2-5|TRBV5-1|15|NA
TGCGCCAGCAGCTTGTTTCCTATCGGACAAGAGACCCAGTACTTC
CASSLFPIGQETQYF
>TRBD1|TRBJ2-7|TRBV11-2|16|once
TGTGCCAGCAGCTCCCTAGACAGGGACGGGGCCTACGAGCAGTACTTC
CASSSLDRDGAYEQYF
>NA|TRBJ2-2|TRBV27|15|NA
TGTGCCAGCAGTGAGGACCCAGGGAACACCGGGGAGCTGTTTTTT
CASSEDPGNTGELFF
>NA|TRBJ1-2|TRBV28|15|NA
TGTGCCAGCAGTTTAGAAAGGGGACTTAACTATGGCTACACCTTC
CASSLERGLNYGYTF
>TRBD2|TRBJ2-1|TRBV4-2|16|NA
TGTGCCAGCAGCCAGGAATCTAGCGGGAGGTACTATGAGCAGTTCTTC
CASSQESSGRYYEQFF
>NA|TRBJ1-3|TRBV20-1|11|NA
TGCAGTGCTAGACGTGGAAACACCATATATTTT
CSARRGNTIYF
>TRBD1|TRBJ2-7|TRBV11-3|13|NA
TGTGCCAGCAGCGGCCGCGGGGACAGGATTCAGTACTTC
CASSGRGDRIQYF
>NA|TRBJ2-2|TRBV4-1|14|NA
TGCGCCAGCAGCCAAGCTGCAGTCACCGGGGAGCTGTTTTTT
CASSQAAVTGELFF
>NA|TRBJ1-3|TRBV3-1/TRBV3-2|14|NA
TGTGCCAGCAGGGGCACCGGCTCTGGAAACACCATATATTTT
CASRGTGSGNTIYF
>NA|TRBJ2-3|TRBV1|16|NA
TGCACCAGCAGCCAAGAAGGACTACACTCCCCAGATACGCAGTATTTT
CTSSQEGLHSPDTQYF
>NA|TRBJ2-3|TRBV5-1|17|once
TGCGCCAGCAGCTTGGCGACTGGGGGGGCCGAGGCAGATACGCAGTATTTT
CASSLATGGAEADTQYF
>NA|TRBJ1-1|TRBV2|13|NA
TGTGCCATAAGGGAACAGACGAACACTGAAGCTTTCTTT
CAIREQTNTEAFF
>NA|TRBJ2-1|TRBV4-1|16|NA
TGCGCCAGCAGTCAGACCGGGACCTCCGCCCCCAATGAGCAGTTCTTC
CASSQTGTSAPNEQFF